Shown below are 20 T cell receptor beta chains from a single sample sequenced in a study of shared clonotypes between healthy human individuals. Only CD45RO-negative cells positively selected for CCR7 counted as naive CD8 cells, so terminally differentiated effector memory CD45RA+ cells were excluded. The table came from immunoSEQ multiplex PCR; TCRdb's copy has only in-frame clones and leaves some out. The sample holds about 2 million clones, approximately 94% seen once. Sequenced sample: naive CD8+ T cells sorted from blood. All receptors come from a man between 18 and 29 years old in good health.

The chain has TRBV4-3 and TRBJ2-7; 8 bases fit TRBD1. This CDR3 spans 15 amino acids. With V trimmed by 0 bases and J by 5 bases, 6 bases remained unmatched. Germline assignment: CDR1 LGHNA and CDR2 YSLEER. CDR3 in amino acids: CASSQEWTGYNEQYF. The DNA for the CDR3 is TGCGCCAGCAGCCAAGAGTGGACAGGGTATAACGAGCAGTACTTC.

The J gene is TRBJ2-1, the V gene TRBV2; D ambiguous. V shed 7 bases and J shed 3 bases, with 13 bases lying between them. This CDR3 has 14 residues. CDR1 is SNHLY and CDR2 is FYNNEI in the germline V gene. This CDR3 reads CASKPNFDYNEQFF. In DNA, the CDR3 is TGTGCCAGCAAGCCCAATTTCGACTACAATGAGCAGTTCTTC.

Comments on this clone: In the same sample, other DNA sequences code for this CDR3. The J gene is TRBJ2-7, the V gene TRBV13; no clear D. V gave up 0 bases and J gave up 5 bases, with 5 bases separating them. This CDR3 contains 12 residues. In germline, CDR1 is PRHDT, CDR2 FYEKMQ (reference sequence). The CDR3 is CASSLGENEQYF. The CDR3 nucleotides read TGTGCCAGCAGCTTAGGAGAGAACGAGCAGTACTTC.

This chain connects TRBV5-6 to TRBJ2-1; TRBD2 aligns across 9 bases. Per the germline V gene, CDR1 is SGHDT and CDR2 is YYEEEE. The CDR3 sequence is 17 residues long. The trim removed 1 base at V and 2 bases at J, leaving 7 bases unmatched. The CDR3 is CASSLRREGVPYNEQFF. CDR3 sequence (DNA): TGTGCCAGCAGCTTGAGGCGGGAGGGGGTCCCCTACAATGAGCAGTTCTTC.

This CDR3 is CASSVPDRGPNYGYTF. As DNA, the CDR3 is TGTGCCAGCAGTGTCCCGGACAGGGGGCCTAACTATGGCTACACCTTC. V is TRBV6-4 and J is TRBJ1-2; the match to TRBD1 covers 11 bases. J gave up 0 bases and V 4 bases, and 4 bases lay outside the gene matches. Per germline, CDR1 MRHNA and CDR2 SNTAGT. The CDR3 spans 16 residues.

Remarks on this clone: The sample contains more than one DNA sequence encoding this CDR3. The chain joins TRBV27 to TRBJ1-2; 9 positions match TRBD1. Germline values: CDR1 MNHEY, CDR2 SMNVEV (reference sequence). V lost 3 bases, J lost 7 bases, and 3 bases stayed unmatched. The CDR3 is 13 residues long. The CDR3: CASSFGTGSGYTF. As DNA, the CDR3 is TGTGCCAGCAGTTTTGGGACAGGGAGTGGCTACACCTTC.

This clone has just one count. The chain has TRBV5-1 and TRBJ2-3; 7 nucleotides line up with TRBD1. J gave up 6 bases and V 4 bases, and 11 bases lay outside the gene matches. The germline CDR1 and CDR2 sequences are SGHRS and YFSETQ. The CDR3 is 15 residues long. CDR3 DNA sequence: TGCGCCAGCAGCCCCGCAGGGGGTATGGGTGATACGCAGTATTTT. This encodes CASSPAGGMGDTQYF. Looking up the rest from reference TRBV5-1 and TRBJ2-3 gives the full variable domain: KAGVTQTPRYLIKTRGQQVTLSCSPISGHRSVSWYQQTPGQGLQFLFEYFSETQRNKGNFPGRFSGRQFSNSRSEMNVSTLELGDSALYLCASSPAGGMGDTQYFGPGTRLTVL.

In DNA form, the CDR3 reads TGTGCCATCAGCATGGCGGGAGTGGGCTACGAGCAGTACTTC. Encoded protein: CAISMAGVGYEQYF. V and J are TRBV10-3 and TRBJ2-7, with TRBD2 matching over 7 bases. This CDR3 has 14 residues. Trimming at V came to 6 bases and at J to 3 bases, leaving 8 bases not matched to a gene. Germline lookup yields CDR1 ENHRY and CDR2 SYGVKD.

The gene calls are TRBV6-1 and TRBJ1-6; no clear D. The CDR3 has 16 amino acids. CDR1 and CDR2 (germline): MNHNS, SASEGT. V lost 2 bases and J lost 3, with 11 bases in between. In DNA form, the CDR3 reads TGTGCCAGCAGTGAAACTCCGGTCTACTATAATTCACCCCTCCACTTT. Its translation: CASSETPVYYNSPLHF.

This chain uses TRBV19 with TRBJ1-1; D unclear. Germline loops: CDR1 LNHDA, CDR2 SQIVND (reference sequence). Trimming removed 4 bases from V and 5 bases from J, with 17 bases in between. This CDR3 is 15 amino acids long. Here the CDR3 reads CASSRASIPGTEAFF. DNA of the CDR3: TGTGCCAGTAGTAGAGCAAGCATTCCGGGGACTGAAGCTTTCTTT.

In DNA form, the CDR3 reads TGTGCCAGTAGTATGTTGTACGGGGGCAGCTCCTACAATGAGCAGTTCTTC. This sequence encodes CASSMLYGGSSYNEQFF. This chain connects TRBV19 to TRBJ2-1, with D perhaps being TRBD1 or TRBD2 (6 bases each). V dropped 3 bases and J dropped 0 bases, with 15 bases sitting between them. This CDR3 is built from 17 residues. Looked up from germline, CDR1 is LNHDA and CDR2 is SQIVND (reference sequence). The entire variable domain, with the rest obtained from reference TRBV19 and TRBJ2-1, is as follows: DGGITQSPKYLFRKEGQNVTLSCEQNLNHDAMYWYRQDPGQGLRLIYYSQIVNDFQKGDIAEGYSVSREKKESFPLTVTSAQKNPTAFYLCASSMLYGGSSYNEQFFGPGTRLTVL.

The rearrangement links TRBV5-5 to TRBJ1-1, with TRBD1 identical over 7 bases. Trimming cost V 4 bases and J 4 bases; bases outside gene matches: 4. The CDR3 extends over 13 amino acids. Germline CDR1 SGHKS, CDR2 YYEKEE (reference sequence). CDR3 in DNA: TGTGCCAGCAGCCCCGGGACAGCCACTGAAGCTTTCTTT. This gives the protein CASSPGTATEAFF.

This rearrangement joins TRBV2 to TRBJ1-1; possible D gene TRBD1, 5 bases. From germline, CDR1 is SNHLY and CDR2 FYNNEI. The V gene lost 6 bases and the J gene lost 4 bases, with 15 bases spanning the gap. CDR3 length: 14 residues. CDR3 in DNA: TGTGCCAGCAGATCGATGGGGACGGGCACTGAAGCTTTCTTT. Amino acids: CASRSMGTGTEAFF.

This clone is a singleton in its sample. The J gene is TRBJ2-7, the V gene TRBV19; 10 bases agree with TRBD1. V shed 3 bases, J shed 6 bases, and the junction held 5 bases outside the gene matches. This CDR3 contains 14 residues. Germline CDR1 and CDR2: LNHDA and SQIVND (reference sequence). CDR3 in amino acids: CASSIVGQGGEQYF. DNA for the CDR3: TGTGCCAGTAGTATCGTCGGACAGGGGGGCGAGCAGTACTTC.

V and J are TRBV29-1 and TRBJ2-7, with TRBD1 as a possible D gene (5 bases). Germline V CDR1 and CDR2: SQVTM, ANQGSEA. Trimming took 7 bases from V and 7 from J, leaving 17 bases between them. CDR3 size: 12 residues. DNA of the CDR3: TGCAGCGGTACAGGTGGGTCAGGAGAGCAGTACTTC. Translating gives CSGTGGSGEQYF.

The chain uses TRBV29-1 and TRBJ2-7, with D possibly being TRBD2 (5 bases). This CDR3 region has 15 residues. Looked up from germline, CDR1 is SQVTM and CDR2 is ANQGSEA. Trimming stripped 4 bases from V and 3 bases from J, with 19 bases between. CDR3 amino acids: CSVASGRTGGYEQYF. CDR3 DNA sequence: TGCAGCGTTGCGTCTGGGAGAACCGGCGGCTACGAGCAGTACTTC.

This clone occurred once. This sample includes further DNA sequences coding for the same CDR3. The chain joins TRBV6-5 to TRBJ2-1, with D possibly being TRBD2 (5 bases). Trimming removed 2 bases at V and 0 bases at J, with 8 bases between. The CDR3 runs to 15 residues. Germline-derived CDR1 and CDR2 are MNHEY and SVGAGI. CDR3 DNA sequence: TGTGCCAGCAGTTACGACTACAGCTCCTACAATGAGCAGTTCTTC. Its translation is CASSYDYSSYNEQFF.

The chain employs TRBV28 and TRBJ1-3; D perhaps matches TRBD1 (6 bases). The ends were cut back, 3 bases at V and 2 bases at J, with 20 bases in the middle. Germline loops: CDR1 MDHEN, CDR2 SYDVKM. CDR3 length equals 18 residues. The CDR3 DNA is TGTGCCAGCAGTTTGGACAGTCTCCGATACCAACCTGGAAACACCATATATTTT. It yields the protein CASSLDSLRYQPGNTIYF. The full variable domain, in which reference TRBV28 and TRBJ1-3 provide the parts outside the CDR3, is DVKVTQSSRYLVKRTGEKVFLECVQDMDHENMFWYRQDPGLGLRLIYFSYDVKMKEKGDIPEGYSVSREKKERFSLILESASTNQTSMYLCASSLDSLRYQPGNTIYFGEGSWLTVV.

With regard to this clone: The sample contains more than one DNA sequence encoding this CDR3. The V and J genes are TRBV7-2 and TRBJ2-7; D remains unclear. Germline values: CDR1 SGHTA, CDR2 FQGNSA. CDR3 length: 14 amino acids. Trimming took 0 bases from V and 1 from J, leaving 7 bases between them. CDR3 loop: CASSLAGPSYEQYF. In DNA form, the CDR3 reads TGTGCCAGCAGCTTAGCTGGACCTTCCTACGAGCAGTACTTC. The full variable domain, in which reference TRBV7-2 and TRBJ2-7 provide the parts outside the CDR3, is GAGVSQSPSNKVTEKGKDVELRCDPISGHTALYWYRQSLGQGLEFLIYFQGNSAPDKSGLPSDRFSAERTGGSVSTLTIQRTQQEDSAVYLCASSLAGPSYEQYFGPGTRLTVT.

The J gene is TRBJ1-5, the V gene TRBV15; D not resolved. The CDR3 has 14 amino acids. Germline CDR1 LNHNV, CDR2 YYDKDF (reference sequence). V was clipped by 3 bases and J by 4 bases, with 10 bases between them. CDR3 sequence (DNA): TGTGCCACCAGCAGGGGAAGCGGGAATCAGCCCCAGCATTTT. Translation gives CATSRGSGNQPQHF.